This T cell receptor beta chain derives from a study of Ad26.COV2.S vaccination and SARS-CoV-2 variants. Study context: Once, or twice with 56 days between doses, Ad26.COV2.S was given intramuscularly.

Assay used: immunoSEQ multiplex PCR; TCRdb lists only in-frame clones, some missing. Of 350,000 to 400,000 clones in the sample, 80% to 90% were seen once. Treatment indicated: roughly 20 received Ad26.COV2.S at low or high dose, single or two shots; several received placebo; per-sample allocation not given. Samples were taken on day 63 after the first vaccine or placebo injection. A Boston donor was an adult aged 18-55 years. CDR3 length: 13 amino acids. V dropped 6 bases and J dropped 5 bases, with 13 bases sitting between them. The source material was peripheral blood, sampled in a trial of Ad26.COV2.S vaccine versus placebo. This TCR was recovered from a person between 18 and 65 years old who received the Ad26.COV2.S COVID-19 vaccine or a placebo. This chain joins TRBV12-3 or TRBV12-4 and TRBJ1-2; D is ambiguous. CDR3 sequence (DNA): TGTGCCAGCAGCAGATTCGGCCCTTATGGCTACACCTTC. This encodes CASSRFGPYGYTF.